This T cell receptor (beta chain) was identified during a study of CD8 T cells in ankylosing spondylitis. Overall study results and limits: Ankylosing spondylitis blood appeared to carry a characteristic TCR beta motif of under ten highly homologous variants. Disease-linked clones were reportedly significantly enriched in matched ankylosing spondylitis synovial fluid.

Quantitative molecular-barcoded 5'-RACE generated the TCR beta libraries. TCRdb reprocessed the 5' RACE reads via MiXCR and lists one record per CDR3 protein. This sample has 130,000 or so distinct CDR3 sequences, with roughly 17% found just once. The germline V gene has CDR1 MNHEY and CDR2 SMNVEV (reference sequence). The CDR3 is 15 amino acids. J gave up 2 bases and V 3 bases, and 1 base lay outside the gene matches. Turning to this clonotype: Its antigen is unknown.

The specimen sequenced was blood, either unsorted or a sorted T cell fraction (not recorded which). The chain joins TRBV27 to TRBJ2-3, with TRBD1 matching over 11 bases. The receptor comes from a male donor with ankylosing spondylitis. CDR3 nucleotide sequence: TGTGCCAGCAGTTTGGACAGGGGGCACACAGATACGCAGTATTTT. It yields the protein CASSLDRGHTDTQYF.